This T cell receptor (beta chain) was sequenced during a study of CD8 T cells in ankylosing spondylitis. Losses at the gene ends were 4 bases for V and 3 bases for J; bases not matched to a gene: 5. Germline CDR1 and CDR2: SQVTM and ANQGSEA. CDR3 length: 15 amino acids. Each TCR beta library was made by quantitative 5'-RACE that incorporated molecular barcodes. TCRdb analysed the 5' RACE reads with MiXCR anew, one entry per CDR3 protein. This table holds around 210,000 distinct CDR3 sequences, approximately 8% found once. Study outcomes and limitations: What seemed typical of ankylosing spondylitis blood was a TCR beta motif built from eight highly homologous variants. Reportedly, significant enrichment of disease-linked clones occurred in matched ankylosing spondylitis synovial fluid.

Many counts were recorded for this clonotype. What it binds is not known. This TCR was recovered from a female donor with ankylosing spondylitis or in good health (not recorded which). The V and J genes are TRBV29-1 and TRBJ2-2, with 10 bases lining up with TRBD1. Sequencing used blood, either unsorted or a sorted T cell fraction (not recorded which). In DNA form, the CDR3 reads TGCAGCGTTGGAGTCGGGACAGGGGACACCGGGGAGCTGTTTTTT. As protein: CSVGVGTGDTGELFF.